This TCR beta chain was found in a study of spatial heterogeneity in lung cancer (dated by TCRdb to about 2019). About the investigation overall: Beta-chain transcripts were consistently detected in greater numbers than alpha-chain transcripts, which likely reflected higher beta-chain transcript abundance. In the raw uncorrected reads, each unique combination of TCR and UMI appeared more than ten times on average. TCR repertoire features were related to nonsynonymous mutation counts determined by whole-exome sequencing of tumor tissue. TCR transcript counts in tumor regions correlated strongly with a T cell transcriptional module score from matched bulk RNA-seq. In non-small cell lung cancer, the study made a quantitative comparison of TCR alpha and beta repertoires among multiple tumor regions, matched nontumor lung and blood. Both alpha and beta chains were TCR-sequenced in around 230 tumor regions, around 64 matched nontumor lung samples and around 54 PBMC samples obtained at surgery.

The intended sense of this specimen's time point label: sample taken at primary tumor resection. The donors were 65 to 85 patients from the lung TRACERx cohort who had early-stage, untreated non-small cell lung cancer. Whole RNA extracted from tumor and nontumor lung tissue, or from cryopreserved PBMC samples, was used for TCR sequencing without cell sorting. Patients were selected for TCR sequencing only if sufficient RNA was available from at least two tumor regions. Before being selected, tumor and adjacent nontumor lung specimens were reviewed by a lung pathologist. Libraries were prepared through 5' RACE. The instrument given in TCRdb is NextSeq 500. The TCR library protocol attached a unique molecular identifier to each TCR cDNA molecule to allow correction of PCR and sequencing errors. The published analysis was carried out like this. TCR identification, UMI-based error correction and CDR3 extraction were performed with Decombinator tools. TCRs above a frequency of 2 per 1,000, corresponding to the top 1% of the tumor frequency distribution, were defined as expanded. Expanded tumor TCRs statistically deemed absent (corrected P<0.05) from at least one tumor region were classed as regional, and all other expanded tumor TCRs were classed as ubiquitous. Renyi diversity was calculated using the R vegan package after each repertoire was subsampled 100 times to 5,000 TCRs. CDR3 similarity networks were constructed using string-kernel similarity of amino acid triplets, with links drawn between CDR3s whose pairwise similarity was above 0.82. TCRdb trimmed public reads at Q25 via fastp, called clones via MiXCR and kept in-frame beta chains. Each record represents a unique CDR3 protein, reported with the most common genes and DNA among its rows. The V and J calls here are based on TCRdb, not the publication. For this sample the table gives roughly 19,000 distinct CDR3 sequences, of which around 6.8% were detected only once. Roughly 20% of the sample is taken by the ten largest.

A few counts support this clonotype. Its antigen is currently not known. Base qualities were left out, and no much larger clone turns up one base away. Summary of the overall study and its limitations: Counts of ubiquitous and regional expanded TCRs correlated with counts of ubiquitous and regional nonsynonymous mutations, respectively. Confirming at a functional level the hypothesis that regional TCRs recognize regional mutations was considered to require additional single-cell paired TCR alpha and beta sequencing. TCR-seq coverage of tumor T cells was estimated at only roughly 7.7% for alpha chains and roughly 13% for beta chains. The number of expanded intratumoral alpha and beta TCRs correlated with the tumor nonsynonymous mutation count.

The clonotype was recovered from a male donor with early-stage non-small cell lung cancer. Sequencing used lung tumor tissue, obtained at surgery.

Here is the DNA: TGTGCCTGGAGTGGACAGTGGAGCTCCTACGAGCAGTACTTC. The translation is CAWSGQWSSYEQYF. The chain employs TRBV30 and TRBJ2-7, with TRBD1 perhaps the D gene, on 5 matching bases. V loses 1 base of germline sequence and J loses 0 bases, and the interval between the two ends is 10 bases. CDR1 and CDR2 are drawn from the germline V gene (reference sequence): GTSNPN, SVGIG. The CDR3 goes from the cysteine to the phenylalanine over 14 residues. The entry retains the CDR3 DNA only, 42 bases that are in frame from base 1.